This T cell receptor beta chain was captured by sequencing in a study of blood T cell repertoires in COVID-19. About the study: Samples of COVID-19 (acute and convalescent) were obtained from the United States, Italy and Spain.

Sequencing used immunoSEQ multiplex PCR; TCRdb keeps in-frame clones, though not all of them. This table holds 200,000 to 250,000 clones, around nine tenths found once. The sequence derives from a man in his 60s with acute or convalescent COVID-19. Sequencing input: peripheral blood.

This CDR3 reads CSVEGPGTQDTQYF. In DNA, the CDR3 is TGCAGCGTTGAAGGCCCCGGGACTCAAGATACGCAGTATTTT. The V and J genes are TRBV29-1 and TRBJ2-3; maybe TRBD2 (6 bases). The CDR3 is 14 residues long. The ends were cut back, 1 base at V and 5 bases at J, with 13 bases in the middle. Germline values: CDR1 SQVTM, CDR2 ANQGSEA.